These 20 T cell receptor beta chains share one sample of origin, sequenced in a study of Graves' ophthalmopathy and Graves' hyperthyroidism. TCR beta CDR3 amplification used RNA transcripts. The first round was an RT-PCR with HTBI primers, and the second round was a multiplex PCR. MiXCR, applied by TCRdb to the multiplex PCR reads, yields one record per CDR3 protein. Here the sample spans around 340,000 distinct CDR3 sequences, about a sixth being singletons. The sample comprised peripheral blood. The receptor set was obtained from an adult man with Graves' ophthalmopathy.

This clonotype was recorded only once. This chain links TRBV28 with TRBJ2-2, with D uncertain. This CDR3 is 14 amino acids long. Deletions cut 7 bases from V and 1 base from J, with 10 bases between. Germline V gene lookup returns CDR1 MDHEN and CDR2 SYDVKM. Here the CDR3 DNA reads TGTGCCAGCATCCCCTCGGGGAACACCGGGGAGCTGTTTTTT. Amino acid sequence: CASIPSGNTGELFF.

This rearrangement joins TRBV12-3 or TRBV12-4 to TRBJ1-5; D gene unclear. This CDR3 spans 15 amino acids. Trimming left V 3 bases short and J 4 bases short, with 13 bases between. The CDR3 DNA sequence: TGTGCCAGCAGTTTCGCTTCCCATACTAATCAGCCCCAGCATTTT. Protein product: CASSFASHTNQPQHF.

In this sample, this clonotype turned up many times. Written as DNA, the CDR3 is TGTGCCAGCAGCGACCGGACTAGCGGGATCCACGAGCAGTACTTC. Encoded protein: CASSDRTSGIHEQYF. The V gene is TRBV6-2 or TRBV6-3, the J gene TRBJ2-7; TRBD2 matches 12 bases. J lost 5 bases, V lost 6 bases, and 8 bases had no gene match. From germline, CDR1 is MNHEY and CDR2 SVGEGT. This CDR3 comprises 15 residues.

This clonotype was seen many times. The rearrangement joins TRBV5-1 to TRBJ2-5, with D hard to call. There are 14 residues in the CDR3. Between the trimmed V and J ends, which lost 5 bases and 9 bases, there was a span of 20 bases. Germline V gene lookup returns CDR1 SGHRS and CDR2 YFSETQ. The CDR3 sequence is CASSLEPTSLSQYF. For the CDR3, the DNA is TGCGCCAGCAGTCTGGAGCCTACCTCTTTATCCCAGTACTTC.

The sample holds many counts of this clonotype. The CDR3: CASSLAGTSGRSYEQYF. The DNA for the CDR3 is TGTGCCAGCAGTTTAGCAGGGACTAGCGGCCGTTCCTACGAGCAGTACTTC. The rearrangement links TRBV12-3 or TRBV12-4 to TRBJ2-7, with TRBD2 matching 11 bases. The CDR3 loop spans 17 amino acids. The V gene end was trimmed by 0 bases and the J gene end by 1 base; junction bases not matched to a gene: 5.

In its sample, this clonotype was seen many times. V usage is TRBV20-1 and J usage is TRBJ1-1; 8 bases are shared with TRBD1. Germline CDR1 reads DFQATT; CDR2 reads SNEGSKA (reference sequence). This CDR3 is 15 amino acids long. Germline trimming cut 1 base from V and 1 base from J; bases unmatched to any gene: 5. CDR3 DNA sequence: TGCAGTGCTAGAGCTTCGGACAGGGCGAACACTGAAGCTTTCTTT. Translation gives CSARASDRANTEAFF.

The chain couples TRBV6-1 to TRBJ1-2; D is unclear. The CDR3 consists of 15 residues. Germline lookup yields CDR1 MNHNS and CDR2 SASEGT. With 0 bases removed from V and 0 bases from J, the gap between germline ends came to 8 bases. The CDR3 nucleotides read TGTGCCAGCAGTGAAGCGTGGGGATCTAACTATGGCTACACCTTC. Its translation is CASSEAWGSNYGYTF.

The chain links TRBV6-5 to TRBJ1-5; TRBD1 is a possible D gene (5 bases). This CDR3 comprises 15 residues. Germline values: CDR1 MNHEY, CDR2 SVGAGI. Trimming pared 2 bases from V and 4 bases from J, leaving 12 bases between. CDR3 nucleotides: TGTGCCAGCAGTTACGGAGGGGAGGGAAATCAGCCCCAGCATTTT. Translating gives CASSYGGEGNQPQHF.

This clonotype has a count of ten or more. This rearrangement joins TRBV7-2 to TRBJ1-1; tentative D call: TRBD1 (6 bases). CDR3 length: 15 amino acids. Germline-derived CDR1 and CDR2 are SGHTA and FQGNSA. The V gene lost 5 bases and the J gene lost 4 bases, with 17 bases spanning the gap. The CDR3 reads CASSQGAGVGTEAFF. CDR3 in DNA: TGTGCCAGCAGCCAGGGCGCAGGGGTGGGCACTGAAGCTTTCTTT.

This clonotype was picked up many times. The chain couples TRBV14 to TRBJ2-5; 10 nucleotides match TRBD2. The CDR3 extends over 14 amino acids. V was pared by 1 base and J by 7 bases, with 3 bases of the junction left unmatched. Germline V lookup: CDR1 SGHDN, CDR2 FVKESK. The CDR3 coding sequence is TGTGCCAGCAGCCAAGGGGCTAGCGGGAGGACCCAGTACTTC. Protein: CASSQGASGRTQYF.

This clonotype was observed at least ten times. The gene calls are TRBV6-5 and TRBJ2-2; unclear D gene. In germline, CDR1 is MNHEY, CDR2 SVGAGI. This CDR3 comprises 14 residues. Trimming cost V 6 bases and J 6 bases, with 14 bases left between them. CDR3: CASRALRQPGELFF. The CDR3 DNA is TGTGCCAGCAGAGCCTTACGGCAGCCCGGGGAGCTGTTTTTT.

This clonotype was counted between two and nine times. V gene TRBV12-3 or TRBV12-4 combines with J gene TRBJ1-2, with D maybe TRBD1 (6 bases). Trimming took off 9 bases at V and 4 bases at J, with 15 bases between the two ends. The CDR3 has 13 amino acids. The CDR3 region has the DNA TGTGCCAGTCAGTTCGGCAGGGGCTATGGCTACACCTTC. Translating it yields CASQFGRGYGYTF.

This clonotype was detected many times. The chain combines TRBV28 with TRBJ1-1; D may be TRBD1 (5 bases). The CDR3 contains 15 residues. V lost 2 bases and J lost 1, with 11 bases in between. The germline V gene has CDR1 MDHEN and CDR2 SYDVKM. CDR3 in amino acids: CASSLGSRGNTEAFF. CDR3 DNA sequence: TGTGCCAGCAGTTTAGGTAGTAGGGGGAACACTGAAGCTTTCTTT.

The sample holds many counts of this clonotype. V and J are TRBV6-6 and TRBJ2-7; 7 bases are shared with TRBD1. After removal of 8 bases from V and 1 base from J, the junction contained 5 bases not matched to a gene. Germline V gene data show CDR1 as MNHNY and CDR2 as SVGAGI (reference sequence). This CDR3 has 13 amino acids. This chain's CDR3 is CASSDRTSYEQYF. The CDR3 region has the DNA TGTGCCAGCTCGGACAGGACTTCCTACGAGCAGTACTTC.

CDR3 residues: CASSYRQLSPGTQYF. Written as DNA, the CDR3 is TGTGCCAGCAGCTACCGACAGTTGTCCCCTGGGACCCAGTACTTC. The chain uses TRBV3-1 and TRBJ2-5; D is possibly TRBD1 (5 bases). The V gene lost 5 bases and the J gene lost 7 bases, with 20 bases spanning the gap. There are 15 residues in the CDR3. The germline V gene has CDR1 LGHDT and CDR2 YNNKEL (reference sequence).

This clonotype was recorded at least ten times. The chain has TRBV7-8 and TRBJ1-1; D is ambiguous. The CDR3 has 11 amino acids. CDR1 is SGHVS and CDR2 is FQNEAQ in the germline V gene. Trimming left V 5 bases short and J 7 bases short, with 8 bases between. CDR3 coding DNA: TGTGCCAGCAGCCTAAGGCATGAAGCTTTCTTT. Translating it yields CASSLRHEAFF.

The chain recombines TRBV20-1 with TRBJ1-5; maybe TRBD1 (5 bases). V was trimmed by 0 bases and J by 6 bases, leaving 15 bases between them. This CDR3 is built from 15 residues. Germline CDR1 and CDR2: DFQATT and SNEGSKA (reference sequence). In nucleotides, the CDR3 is TGCAGTGCTAGAGACAGGGTTGGGGTAAGTCAGCCCCAGCATTTT. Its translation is CSARDRVGVSQPQHF.

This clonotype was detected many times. CDR3 DNA sequence: TGTGCCTGGAGTCTCAGGCAAGAGACCCAGTACTTC. This sequence encodes CAWSLRQETQYF. The V gene is TRBV30, the J gene TRBJ2-5; D unresolved. Trimming removed 2 bases from V and 2 bases from J, with 6 bases in between. The CDR3 covers 12 residues. CDR1 is GTSNPN and CDR2 is SVGIG in the germline V gene (reference sequence).

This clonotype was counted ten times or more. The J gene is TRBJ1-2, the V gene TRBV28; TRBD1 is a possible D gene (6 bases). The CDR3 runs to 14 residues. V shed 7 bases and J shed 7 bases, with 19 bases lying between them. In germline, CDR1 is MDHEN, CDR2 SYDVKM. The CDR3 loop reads CASNPTGTSRGYTF. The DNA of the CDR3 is TGTGCCAGCAATCCTACAGGGACCTCTCGTGGCTACACCTTC.

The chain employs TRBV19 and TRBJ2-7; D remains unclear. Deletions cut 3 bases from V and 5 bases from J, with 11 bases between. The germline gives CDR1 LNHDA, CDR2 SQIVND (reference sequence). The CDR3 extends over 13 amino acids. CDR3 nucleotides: TGTGCCAGTAGTATTCGGGCAGACGACGAGCAGTACTTC. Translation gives CASSIRADDEQYF.